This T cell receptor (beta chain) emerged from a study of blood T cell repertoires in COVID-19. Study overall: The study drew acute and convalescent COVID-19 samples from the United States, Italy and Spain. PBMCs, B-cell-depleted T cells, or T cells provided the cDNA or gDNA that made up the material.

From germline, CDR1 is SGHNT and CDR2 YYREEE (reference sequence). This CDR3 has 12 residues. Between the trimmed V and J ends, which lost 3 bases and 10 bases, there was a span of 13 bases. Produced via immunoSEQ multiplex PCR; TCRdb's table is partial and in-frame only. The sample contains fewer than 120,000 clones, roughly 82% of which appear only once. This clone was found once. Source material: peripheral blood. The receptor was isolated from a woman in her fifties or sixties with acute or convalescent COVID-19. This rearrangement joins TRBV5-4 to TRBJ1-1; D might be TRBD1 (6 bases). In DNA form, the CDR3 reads TGTGCCAGCAGCTCCGACAGGAGTGGAGCTTTCTTT. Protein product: CASSSDRSGAFF.